This T cell receptor (beta chain) was sequenced in a study of blood T cells in healthy people across ages. There are a few counts of this clonotype. Its target is not known. A second PCR, run for roughly 7 to 11 cycles, used a sample-barcoded 5' primer plus a J-beta primer mix. Each cDNA molecule was tagged by a template-switch adaptor with 12 random nucleotides. TCRdb fed the 5' RACE reads into MiXCR, producing one record per CDR3 protein. The table includes 1.5 million to 2 million distinct CDR3 sequences, about 50% detected once. Study findings and constraints: Estimated diversity across one million T cells was deemed an underestimate. When set beside aged donors, long-lived donors presented more naive CD4+ cells and higher diversity.

Aged roughly 6 to 95, donors were systemically healthy Caucasians from Russia. Sequenced: blood. The clonotype was recovered from a woman aged 40 to 49 in good health.

The CDR3 sequence: CASSRPGLTAYEQYF. The DNA of the CDR3 is TGTGCCAGCAGTCGACCGGGACTCACGGCCTACGAGCAGTACTTC. This chain connects TRBV28 to TRBJ2-5; a possible D gene is TRBD2 (6 bases). The DNA end lines up better with TRBJ2-7; the J call may be wrong. The germline V gene encodes CDR1 MDHEN and CDR2 SYDVKM. The CDR3 length is 15 residues.